Listed here is a single T cell receptor beta chain. Its antigen is as yet unknown. The CDR3 has 15 amino acids. The ends lost 4 bases at V and 6 bases at J; junction bases unmatched: 8. CDR1 is MNHEY, CDR2 SMNVEV, per germline (reference sequence). These data originate in a study of T cell responses to AZD1222 COVID-19 vaccine. General study results and limits: Donors were mostly white British, more females; clonal diversity possibly underestimated.

TCRdb keeps only in-frame clones here, not all; method: immunoSEQ multiplex PCR. The data show about 81,000 clones, approximately 85% seen once. The receptor comes from an adult who received the AZD1222 COVID-19 vaccine. The chain is built from TRBV27 and TRBJ1-1; 10 bases map to TRBD1. The sample here was peripheral blood, taken 28 days after the second AZD1222 dose. CDR3 in amino acids: CASSWGDRGPSEAFF. CDR3 in DNA: TGTGCCAGCAGTTGGGGAGACAGGGGGCCGTCTGAAGCTTTCTTT.